The 26 T cell receptor beta chains below come from one sample, sequenced in a study of CXCR3-negative and CXCR3-positive naive CD8 T cells. No cognate antigen is known for these TCRs. Study findings and constraints: Comparison of naive cells showed more hydrophobic TRB CDR3s in CXCR3-positive than in CXCR3-negative naive cells.

The authors made the TRB cDNA libraries by 5' RACE using UMI labels. TCRdb reworked the 5' RACE reads into one entry per CDR3 protein, no DNA. The sample has roughly 6,000 distinct CDR3 sequences. Sequencing input: naive CXCR3+ CD8+ T cells from blood. As to subset: CD45RO-CCR7+CD27+CD95- naive CD8+ T cells expressing CXCR3 (TNR3+). The receptors come from a human donor in good health. Some clones in this sample may be carry-over from other donors' samples.

This clonotype is labeled medium-sized based on frequency. V usage is TRBV29-1 and J usage is TRBJ2-4. The germline CDR1 and CDR2 sequences are SQVTM and ANQGSEA. This CDR3 is built from 15 residues. The CDR3 region is CSVEGRKAAKNIQYF.

This chain joins TRBV29-1 and TRBJ2-7; TCRdb picks TRBD1, but there is no DNA to check that call. Germline values: CDR1 SQVTM, CDR2 ANQGSEA. CDR3 length equals 12 residues. CDR3 in amino acids: CSAGTGFYEQYF.

The chain is built from TRBV7-9 and TRBJ1-1; without DNA, the TCRdb call of TRBD1 cannot be checked. The CDR3 contains 13 residues. Germline V CDR1 and CDR2: SEHNR, FQNEAQ (reference sequence). The CDR3 loop is CASSLVSREEAFF.

V and J are TRBV29-1 and TRBJ2-5; TCRdb designates TRBD2, a call that cannot be tested without DNA. Germline assignment: CDR1 SQVTM and CDR2 ANQGSEA. This CDR3 is built from 13 residues. The CDR3: CSAMGLAGETQYF.

This clonotype registers medium-sized by frequency. This chain joins TRBV7-2 and TRBJ2-5. Germline CDR1 and CDR2: SGHTA and FQGNSA. The CDR3 has 13 amino acids. The CDR3 reads CASSFDNQETQYF.

Its frequency marks this clonotype as medium-sized. V gene TRBV7-8 combines with J gene TRBJ2-7; as DNA is missing, the TRBD1 call by TCRdb cannot be tested. Per germline, CDR1 SGHVS and CDR2 FQNEAQ. This CDR3 region has 11 residues. This CDR3 reads CASSSGVYQYF.

The rearrangement links TRBV29-1 to TRBJ1-2. The CDR3 has 11 amino acids. Germline CDR1 reads SQVTM; CDR2 reads ANQGSEA. CDR3 sequence reads: CSVKPTDGYTF.

The rearrangement joins TRBV25-1 to TRBJ2-4; TCRdb gives TRBD2 as the D gene, but with no DNA this cannot be confirmed. Germline-derived CDR1 and CDR2 are MGHDK and SYGVNS. This CDR3 spans 12 amino acids. This CDR3 is CASRQGSSLQYF.

V is TRBV19 and J is TRBJ2-1. This CDR3 comprises 13 residues. Looked up from germline, CDR1 is LNHDA and CDR2 is SQIVND (reference sequence). CDR3: CASSRTYYNEQFF.

Its frequency marks this clonotype as medium-sized. The J gene is TRBJ2-7, the V gene TRBV5-1; the D call from TCRdb, TRBD1, cannot be confirmed without DNA. The CDR3 runs to 14 residues. Germline CDR1 reads SGHRS; CDR2 reads YFSETQ. The CDR3 is CASSYGQGSDEQYF.

This clonotype registers medium-sized by frequency. This CDR3 is CSVDTLAGGLGVDEQFF. V is TRBV29-1 and J is TRBJ2-1; TCRdb's D gene call, TRBD2, goes unchecked for lack of DNA. The CDR3 totals 17 residues. Per the germline V gene, CDR1 is SQVTM and CDR2 is ANQGSEA.

This chain connects TRBV4-1 to TRBJ1-2; TCRdb picks TRBD1, but there is no DNA to check that call. Germline V gene lookup returns CDR1 MGHRA and CDR2 YSYEKL. The CDR3 spans 15 residues. The chain's CDR3 is CASSQGRGADYGYTF.

Its frequency marks this clonotype as medium-sized (0.01 to 0.1%). V gene TRBV4-3 combines with J gene TRBJ2-5; TCRdb's D call, TRBD1, is unchecked because there is no DNA. Germline V gene data show CDR1 as LGHNA and CDR2 as YSLEER. The CDR3 contains 15 residues. The CDR3 is CASSQGTGNGETQYF.

This chain joins TRBV12-3 or TRBV12-4 and TRBJ2-1; checking the TCRdb D call of TRBD1 is not possible without DNA. The CDR3 runs 17 residues. CDR3: CASSPRDMVGTDNEQFF.

The genes are TRBV7-2 and TRBJ1-5. The CDR3 loop spans 18 amino acids. Germline CDR1 is SGHTA and CDR2 is FQGNSA. CDR3 in amino acids: CASSLDPRSLDVNQPQHF.

The V call is TRBV29-1, the J call TRBJ2-7; the TRBD1 assignment by TCRdb is unverifiable without DNA. This CDR3 is 12 amino acids long. CDR1 is SQVTM and CDR2 is ANQGSEA in the germline V gene. CDR3 sequence: CSVGTGYYEQYF.

The rearrangement uses TRBV2 and TRBJ2-3; TCRdb outputs TRBD1, but without DNA this stays unchecked. Germline CDR1 reads SNHLY; CDR2 reads FYNNEI. This CDR3 is built from 11 residues. The chain's CDR3 is CASSAPRGQYF.

This clonotype is called medium-sized (0.01 to 0.1%) based on its frequency. The rearrangement uses TRBV2 and TRBJ1-1. The CDR3 extends over 14 amino acids. Germline-derived CDR1 and CDR2 are SNHLY and FYNNEI. The CDR3 is CASTPRGGGTEAFF.

By frequency, this clonotype is large. The CDR3 is CASSLASGTAHQPQHF. The rearrangement links TRBV7-6 to TRBJ1-5; the TCRdb call, TRBD1, lacks DNA for checking. The CDR3 loop spans 16 amino acids. CDR1 and CDR2 (germline): SGHVS, FNYEAQ.

The chain uses TRBV6-6 and TRBJ2-1. The V gene's germline CDR1 is MNHNY and CDR2 SVGAGI (reference sequence). The CDR3 spans 12 residues. The CDR3 protein is CASSYGGNEQFF.

Frequency places this clonotype as medium-sized. The V gene is TRBV4-3, the J gene TRBJ2-7; the D gene TCRdb calls, TRBD2, cannot be checked with no DNA. There are 15 residues in the CDR3. The germline V gene has CDR1 LGHNA and CDR2 YSLEER. The CDR3 protein is CASSQDSSGRDEQYF.

The chain combines TRBV3-1 with TRBJ2-5; TCRdb returns TRBD1, unconfirmable since there is no DNA. The CDR3 extends over 16 amino acids. Germline CDR1 and CDR2: LGHDT and YNNKEL (reference sequence). CDR3 sequence: CASSQGSSPPRETQYF.

The J gene is TRBJ2-1, the V gene TRBV20-1. CDR3 size: 14 residues. The germline gives CDR1 DFQATT, CDR2 SNEGSKA (reference sequence). This CDR3 reads CSARDYSAYNEQFF.

This clonotype shows up as medium-sized by frequency. The V gene is TRBV27, the J gene TRBJ1-2. Germline CDR1 reads MNHEY; CDR2 reads SMNVEV (reference sequence). This CDR3 comprises 13 residues. The CDR3: CASSSGINYGYTF.

The chain has TRBV11-3 and TRBJ1-5. Germline CDR1 SGHNT, CDR2 YENEEA. There are 13 residues in the CDR3. The CDR3 protein is CASSLADNQPQHF. Full variable domain (missing parts from reference TRBV11-3 and TRBJ1-5): EAGVVQSPRYKIIEKKQPVAFWCNPISGHNTLYWYLQNLGQGPELLIRYENEEAVDDSQLPKDRFSAERLKGVDSTLKIQPAELGDSAVYLCASSLADNQPQHFGDGTRLSIL.

The chain recombines TRBV7-6 with TRBJ2-5; the TCRdb call, TRBD1, lacks DNA for checking. Germline V gene lookup returns CDR1 SGHVS and CDR2 FNYEAQ. The length of the CDR3 is 12 residues. CDR3 residues: CASQGQKETQYF. The variable domain in full, with the rest retrieved from reference TRBV7-6 and TRBJ2-5, is GAGVSQSPRYKVTKRGQDVALRCDPISGHVSLYWYRQALGQGPEFLTYFNYEAQQDKSGLPNDRFSAERPEGSISTLTIQRTEQRDSAMYRCASQGQKETQYFGPGTRLLVL.